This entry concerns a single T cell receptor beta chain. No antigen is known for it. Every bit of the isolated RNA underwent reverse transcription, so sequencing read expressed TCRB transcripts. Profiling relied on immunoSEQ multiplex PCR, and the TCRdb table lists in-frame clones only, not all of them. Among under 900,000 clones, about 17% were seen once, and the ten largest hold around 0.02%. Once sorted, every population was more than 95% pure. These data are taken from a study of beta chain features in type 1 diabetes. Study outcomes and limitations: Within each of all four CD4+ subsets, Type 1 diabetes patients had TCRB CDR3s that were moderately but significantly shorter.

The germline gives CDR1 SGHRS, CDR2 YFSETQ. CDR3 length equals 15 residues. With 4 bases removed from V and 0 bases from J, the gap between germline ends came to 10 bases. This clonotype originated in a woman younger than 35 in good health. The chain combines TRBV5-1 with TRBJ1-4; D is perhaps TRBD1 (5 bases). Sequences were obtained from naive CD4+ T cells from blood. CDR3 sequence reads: CASSRDFATNEKLFF. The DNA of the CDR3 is TGCGCCAGCAGCCGGGACTTCGCAACTAATGAAAAACTGTTTTTT.